This T cell receptor (beta chain) was sequenced during a study of T cell responses to AZD1222 COVID-19 vaccine. Whole-study findings and limits: An increase in Spike-specific TCR breadth and depth was observed after two AZD1222 doses. The span of vaccine-associated CD4 TCRs extended across spike, with dominance at 160-218 and 743-854. Nearly half of spike-specific TCRs reportedly target variant regions that are unmutated in the B.1.351 and B.1.1.7 variants. The donor group comprised mostly white British people and more females; the analysis possibly underestimated clonal diversity.

Some clones are missing from TCRdb's copy, which holds only in-frame ones; the method was immunoSEQ multiplex PCR. The repertoire holds 90,000 to 120,000 clones, with about 92% as singletons. As regards this clone: The antigen remains unidentified.

The source material was peripheral blood, sampled 28 days after the second AZD1222 dose. This clonotype originated in an adult who received the AZD1222 COVID-19 vaccine.

This chain's CDR3 is CATRLAGVYNEQFF. CDR3 coding DNA: TGTGCCACTCGACTAGCGGGAGTCTACAATGAGCAGTTCTTC. The chain couples TRBV10-3 to TRBJ2-1; TRBD2 matches 12 bases. Germline V gene data show CDR1 as ENHRY and CDR2 as SYGVKD. V dropped 10 bases and J dropped 3; count of bases not matched to a gene: 4. The CDR3 extends over 14 amino acids.